The 6 T cell receptor beta chains presented below share a single source sample, sequenced in a study of T cell responses to AZD1222 COVID-19 vaccine. Sequenced by immunoSEQ multiplex PCR; TCRdb stores in-frame clones only, minus some. The sample contains 100,000 to 150,000 clones, less than 95% of which appear only once. The starting material was peripheral blood, obtained on day 0 of MenACWY control vaccination. The receptors come from an adult in good health.

This clone has only a few counts. The CDR3 sequence is CASRLYSGNTIYF. The CDR3 region has the DNA TGTGCCAGCAGGCTGTACTCTGGAAACACCATATATTTT. The rearrangement links TRBV11-2 to TRBJ1-3; D gene unclear. Trimming shortened V by 6 bases and J by 0 bases, and 6 bases separated the two germline ends. The CDR3 loop spans 13 amino acids. CDR1 and CDR2 (germline): SGHAT, FQNNGV.

V and J are TRBV11-2 and TRBJ1-1; D unresolved. Trimming removed 6 bases from V and 1 base from J, with 12 bases in between. The germline gives CDR1 SGHAT, CDR2 FQNNGV. This CDR3 comprises 14 residues. The CDR3 DNA reads TGTGCCAGCAGATCACGGGAGGGGAACACTGAAGCTTTCTTT. It is translated as CASRSREGNTEAFF.

V and J are TRBV6-2 or TRBV6-3 and TRBJ2-5; D call uncertain. The CDR3 covers 13 residues. Germline loops: CDR1 MNHEY, CDR2 SVGEGT. V lost 0 bases to trimming and J lost 5 bases, with 7 bases between them. Here the CDR3 reads CASSYSLIETQYF. The CDR3 nucleotides read TGTGCCAGCAGTTACTCCCTCATTGAGACCCAGTACTTC.

This clone occurred once. The V call is TRBV5-1, the J call TRBJ2-1; D remains ambiguous. Germline-derived CDR1 and CDR2 are SGHRS and YFSETQ. This CDR3 contains 12 residues. V gave up 0 bases and J gave up 5 bases, with 3 bases separating them. The CDR3 nucleotides are TGCGCCAGCAGCTTGGCCAACAATGAGCAGTTCTTC. Encoded protein: CASSLANNEQFF.

This chain uses TRBV3-1 (or the pseudogene TRBV3-2) with TRBJ2-7; tentatively, D is TRBD2 (5 bases). V was clipped by 2 bases and J by 7 bases, with 15 bases between them. Germline V CDR1 and CDR2: LGHDT, YNNKEL (reference sequence). The CDR3 extends over 14 amino acids. The CDR3 protein is CASSQPWSRGEQYF. The CDR3 DNA reads TGTGCCAGCAGCCAACCTTGGTCAAGAGGGGAGCAGTACTTC.

This chain joins TRBV28 and TRBJ2-5; unclear D gene. Germline CDR1 and CDR2: MDHEN and SYDVKM. Trimming left V 3 bases short and J 2 bases short, with 13 bases between. The CDR3 consists of 15 residues. The CDR3 loop is CASSFLYGLQETQYF. CDR3 in DNA: TGTGCCAGCAGTTTTCTTTACGGATTACAAGAGACCCAGTACTTC.